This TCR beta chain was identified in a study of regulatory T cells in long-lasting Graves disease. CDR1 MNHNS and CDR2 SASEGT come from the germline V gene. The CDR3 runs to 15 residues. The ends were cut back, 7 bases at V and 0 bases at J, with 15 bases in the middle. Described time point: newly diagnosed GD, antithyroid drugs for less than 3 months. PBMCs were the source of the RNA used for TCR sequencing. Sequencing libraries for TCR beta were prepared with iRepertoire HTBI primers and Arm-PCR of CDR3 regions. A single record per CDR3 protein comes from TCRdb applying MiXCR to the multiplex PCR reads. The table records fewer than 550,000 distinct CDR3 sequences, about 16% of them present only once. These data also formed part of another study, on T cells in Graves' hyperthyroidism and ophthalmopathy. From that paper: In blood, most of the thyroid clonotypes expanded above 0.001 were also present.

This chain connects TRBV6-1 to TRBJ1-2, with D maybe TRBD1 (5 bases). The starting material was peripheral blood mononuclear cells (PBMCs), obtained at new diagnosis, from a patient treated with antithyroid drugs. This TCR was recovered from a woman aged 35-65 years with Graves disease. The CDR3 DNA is TGTGCCAGCACAACCCGACAGAGCGCTAACTATGGCTACACCTTC. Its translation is CASTTRQSANYGYTF.